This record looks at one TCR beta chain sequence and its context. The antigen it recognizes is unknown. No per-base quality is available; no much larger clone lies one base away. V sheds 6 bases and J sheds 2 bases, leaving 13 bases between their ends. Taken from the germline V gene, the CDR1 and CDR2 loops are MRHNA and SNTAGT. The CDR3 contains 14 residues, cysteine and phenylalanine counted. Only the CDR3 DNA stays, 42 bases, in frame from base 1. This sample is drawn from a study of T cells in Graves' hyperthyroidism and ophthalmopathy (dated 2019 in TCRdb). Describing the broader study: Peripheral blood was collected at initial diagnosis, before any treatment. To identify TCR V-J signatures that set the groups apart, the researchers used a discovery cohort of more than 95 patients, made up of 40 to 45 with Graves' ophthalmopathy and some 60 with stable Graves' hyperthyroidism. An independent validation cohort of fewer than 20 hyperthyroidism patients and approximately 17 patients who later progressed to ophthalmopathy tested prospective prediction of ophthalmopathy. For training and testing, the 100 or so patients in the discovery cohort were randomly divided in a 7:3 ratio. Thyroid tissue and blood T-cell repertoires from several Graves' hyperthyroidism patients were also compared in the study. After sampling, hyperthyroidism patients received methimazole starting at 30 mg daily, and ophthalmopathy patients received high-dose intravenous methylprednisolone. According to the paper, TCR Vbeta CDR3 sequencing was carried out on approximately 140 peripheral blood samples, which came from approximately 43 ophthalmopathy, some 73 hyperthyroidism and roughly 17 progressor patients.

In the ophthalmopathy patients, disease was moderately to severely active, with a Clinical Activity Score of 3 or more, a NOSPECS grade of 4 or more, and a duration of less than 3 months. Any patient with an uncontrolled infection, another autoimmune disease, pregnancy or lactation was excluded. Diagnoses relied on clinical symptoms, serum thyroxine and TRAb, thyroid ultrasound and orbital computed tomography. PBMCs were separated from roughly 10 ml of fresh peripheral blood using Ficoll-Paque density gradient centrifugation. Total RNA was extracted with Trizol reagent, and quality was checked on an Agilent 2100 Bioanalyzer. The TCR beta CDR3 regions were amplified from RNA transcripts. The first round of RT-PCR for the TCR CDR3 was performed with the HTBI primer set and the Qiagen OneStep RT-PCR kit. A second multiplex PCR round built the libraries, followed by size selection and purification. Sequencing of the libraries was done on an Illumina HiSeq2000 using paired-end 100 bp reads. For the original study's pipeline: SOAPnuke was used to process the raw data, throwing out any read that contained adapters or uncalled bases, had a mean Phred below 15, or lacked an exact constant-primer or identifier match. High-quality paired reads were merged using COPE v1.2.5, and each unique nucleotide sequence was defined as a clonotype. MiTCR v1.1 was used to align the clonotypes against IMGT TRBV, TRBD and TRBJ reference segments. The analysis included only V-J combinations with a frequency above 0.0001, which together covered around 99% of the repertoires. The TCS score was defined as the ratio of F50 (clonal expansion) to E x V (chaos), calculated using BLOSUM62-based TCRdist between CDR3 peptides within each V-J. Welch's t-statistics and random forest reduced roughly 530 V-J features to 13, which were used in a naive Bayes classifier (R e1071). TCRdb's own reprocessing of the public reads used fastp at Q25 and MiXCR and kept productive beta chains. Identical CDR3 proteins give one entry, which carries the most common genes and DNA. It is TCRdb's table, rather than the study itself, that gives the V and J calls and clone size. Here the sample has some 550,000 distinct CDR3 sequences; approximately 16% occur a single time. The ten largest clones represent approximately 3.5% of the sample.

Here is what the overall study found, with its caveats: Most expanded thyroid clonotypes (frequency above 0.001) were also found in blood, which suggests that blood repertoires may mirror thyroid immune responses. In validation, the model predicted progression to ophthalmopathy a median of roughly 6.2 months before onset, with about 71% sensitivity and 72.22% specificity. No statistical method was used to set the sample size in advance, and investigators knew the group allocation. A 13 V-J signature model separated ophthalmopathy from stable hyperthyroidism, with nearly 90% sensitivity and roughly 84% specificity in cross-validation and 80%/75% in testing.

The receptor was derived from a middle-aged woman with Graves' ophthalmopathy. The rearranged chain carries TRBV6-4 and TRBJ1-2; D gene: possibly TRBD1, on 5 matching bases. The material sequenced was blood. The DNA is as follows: TGTGCCAGCAGCTCGGGGGGGACCAACTATGGCTACACCTTC. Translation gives CASSSGGTNYGYTF.